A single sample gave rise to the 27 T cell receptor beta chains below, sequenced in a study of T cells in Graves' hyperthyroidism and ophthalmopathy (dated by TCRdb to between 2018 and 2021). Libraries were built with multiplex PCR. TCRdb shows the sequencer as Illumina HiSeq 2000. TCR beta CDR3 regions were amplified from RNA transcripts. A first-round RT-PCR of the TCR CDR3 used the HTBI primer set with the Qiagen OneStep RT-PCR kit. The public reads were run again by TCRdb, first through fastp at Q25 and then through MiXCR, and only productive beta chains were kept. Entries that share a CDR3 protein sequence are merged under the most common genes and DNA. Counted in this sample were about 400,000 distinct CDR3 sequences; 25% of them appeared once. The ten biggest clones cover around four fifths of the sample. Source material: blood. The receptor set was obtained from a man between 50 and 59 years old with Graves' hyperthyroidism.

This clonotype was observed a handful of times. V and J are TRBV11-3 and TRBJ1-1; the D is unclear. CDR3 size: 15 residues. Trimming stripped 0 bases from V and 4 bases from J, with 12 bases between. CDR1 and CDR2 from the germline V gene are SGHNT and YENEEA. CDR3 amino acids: CASSLDPYTGTEAFF. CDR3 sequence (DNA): TGTGCCAGCAGCTTAGATCCCTACACCGGCACTGAAGCTTTCTTT.

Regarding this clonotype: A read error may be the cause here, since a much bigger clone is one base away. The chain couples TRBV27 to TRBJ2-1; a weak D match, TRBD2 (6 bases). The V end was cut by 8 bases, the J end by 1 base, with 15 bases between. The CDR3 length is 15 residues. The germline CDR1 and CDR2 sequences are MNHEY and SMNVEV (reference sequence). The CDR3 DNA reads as TGTGCCAGCTCGGAGGGCCGGGCGTCCTACAATGAGCAGTTCTTC. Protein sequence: CASSEGRASYNEQFF.

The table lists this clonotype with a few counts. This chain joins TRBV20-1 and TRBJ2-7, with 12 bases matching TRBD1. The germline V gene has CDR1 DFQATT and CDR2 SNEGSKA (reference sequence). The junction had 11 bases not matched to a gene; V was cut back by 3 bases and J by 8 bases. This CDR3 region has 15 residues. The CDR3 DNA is TGCAGTGCTAGTTCCGGGACAGGGGGCGTAGGAAAGCAGTACTTC. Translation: CSASSGTGGVGKQYF.

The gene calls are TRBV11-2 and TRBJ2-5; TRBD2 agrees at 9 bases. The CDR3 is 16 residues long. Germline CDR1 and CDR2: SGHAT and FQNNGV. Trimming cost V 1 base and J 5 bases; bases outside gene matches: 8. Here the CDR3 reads CASSLVLAGGLETQYF. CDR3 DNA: TGTGCCAGCAGCTTAGTACTAGCGGGTGGTTTGGAGACCCAGTACTTC.

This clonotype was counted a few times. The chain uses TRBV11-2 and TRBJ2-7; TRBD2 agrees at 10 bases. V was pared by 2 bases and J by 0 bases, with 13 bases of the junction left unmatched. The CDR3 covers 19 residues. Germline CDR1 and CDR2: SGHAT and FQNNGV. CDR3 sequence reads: CASSLSSGPGLAVSYEQYF. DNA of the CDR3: TGTGCCAGCAGCTTAAGCTCAGGACCCGGACTAGCGGTCTCCTACGAGCAGTACTTC.

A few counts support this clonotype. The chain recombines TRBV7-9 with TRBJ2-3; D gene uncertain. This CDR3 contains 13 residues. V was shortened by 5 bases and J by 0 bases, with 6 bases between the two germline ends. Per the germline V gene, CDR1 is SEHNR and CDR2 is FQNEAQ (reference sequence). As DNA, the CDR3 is TGTGCCAGCAGCCCACACAGCACAGATACGCAGTATTTT. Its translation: CASSPHSTDTQYF.

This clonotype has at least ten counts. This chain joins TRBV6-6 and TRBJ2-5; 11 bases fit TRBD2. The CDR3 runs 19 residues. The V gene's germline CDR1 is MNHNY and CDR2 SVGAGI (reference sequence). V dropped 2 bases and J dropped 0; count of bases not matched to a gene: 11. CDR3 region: CASSYEGTSGLGYQETQYF. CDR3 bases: TGTGCCAGCAGTTACGAAGGGACTAGCGGACTTGGGTACCAAGAGACCCAGTACTTC.

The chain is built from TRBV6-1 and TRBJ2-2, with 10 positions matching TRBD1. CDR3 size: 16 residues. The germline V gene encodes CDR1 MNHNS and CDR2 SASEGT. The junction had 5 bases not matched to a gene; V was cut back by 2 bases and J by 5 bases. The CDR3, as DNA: TGTGCCAGCAGTGAATTCCGGACAGGGGGGACCGGGGAGCTGTTTTTT. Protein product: CASSEFRTGGTGELFF.

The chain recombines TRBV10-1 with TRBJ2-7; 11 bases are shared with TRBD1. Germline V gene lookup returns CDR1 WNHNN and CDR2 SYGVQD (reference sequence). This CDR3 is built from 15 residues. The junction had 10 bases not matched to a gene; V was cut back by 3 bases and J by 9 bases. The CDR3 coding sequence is TGCGCCAGCAGTGACCCCCGGACAGGGGGCTTGGTGCAGTACTTC. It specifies CASSDPRTGGLVQYF.

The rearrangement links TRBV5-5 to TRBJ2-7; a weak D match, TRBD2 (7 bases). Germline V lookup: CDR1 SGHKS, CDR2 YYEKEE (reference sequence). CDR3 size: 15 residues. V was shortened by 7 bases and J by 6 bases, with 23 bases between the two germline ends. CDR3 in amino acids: CASGPGAGVLTEQYF. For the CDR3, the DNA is TGTGCCAGCGGCCCGGGGGCGGGAGTCCTTACCGAGCAGTACTTC.

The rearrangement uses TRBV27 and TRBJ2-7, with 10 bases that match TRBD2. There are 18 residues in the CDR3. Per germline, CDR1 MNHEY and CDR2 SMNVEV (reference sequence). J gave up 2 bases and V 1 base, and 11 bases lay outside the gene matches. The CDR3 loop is CASSLLAGGQPTTYEQYF. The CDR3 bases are TGTGCCAGCAGTTTATTAGCGGGGGGCCAGCCCACTACCTACGAGCAGTACTTC.

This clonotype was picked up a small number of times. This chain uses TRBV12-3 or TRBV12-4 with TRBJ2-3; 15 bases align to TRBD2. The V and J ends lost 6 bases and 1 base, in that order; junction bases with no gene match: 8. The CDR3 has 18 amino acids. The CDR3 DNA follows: TGTGCCAGCAGGGCGGGACTAGCGGGAGGAGAAGGCACAGATACGCAGTATTTT. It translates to CASRAGLAGGEGTDTQYF.

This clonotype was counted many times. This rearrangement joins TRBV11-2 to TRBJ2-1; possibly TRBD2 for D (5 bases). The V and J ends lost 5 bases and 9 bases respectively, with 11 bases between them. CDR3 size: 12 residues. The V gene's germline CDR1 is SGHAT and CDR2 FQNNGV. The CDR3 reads CASSEGLSEQFF. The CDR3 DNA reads TGTGCCAGCAGCGAAGGACTGTCTGAGCAGTTCTTC.

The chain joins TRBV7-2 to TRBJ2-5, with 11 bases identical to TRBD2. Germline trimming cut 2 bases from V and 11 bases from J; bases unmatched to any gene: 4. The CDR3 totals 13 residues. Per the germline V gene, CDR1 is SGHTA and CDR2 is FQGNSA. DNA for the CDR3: TGTGCCAGCAGCTTACCTAGCGGGAGGACTCAGTACTTC. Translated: CASSLPSGRTQYF.

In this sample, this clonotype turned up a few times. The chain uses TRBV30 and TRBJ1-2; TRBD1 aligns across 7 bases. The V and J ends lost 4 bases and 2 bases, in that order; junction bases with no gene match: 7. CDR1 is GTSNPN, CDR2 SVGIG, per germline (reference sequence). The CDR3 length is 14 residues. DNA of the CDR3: TGTGCCTGGACCCGGACAGGAGACAACTATGGCTACACCTTC. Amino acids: CAWTRTGDNYGYTF. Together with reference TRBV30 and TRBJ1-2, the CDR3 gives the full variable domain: SQTIHQWPATLVQPVGSPLSLECTVEGTSNPNLYWYRQAAGRGLQLLFYSVGIGQISSEVPQNLSASRPQDRQFILSSKKLLLSDSGFYLCAWTRTGDNYGYTFGSGTRLTVV.

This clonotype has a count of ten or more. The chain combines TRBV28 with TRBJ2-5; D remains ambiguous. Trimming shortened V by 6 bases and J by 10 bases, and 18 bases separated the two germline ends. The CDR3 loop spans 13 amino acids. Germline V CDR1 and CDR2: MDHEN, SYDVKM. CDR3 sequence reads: CASSTILRLVQYF. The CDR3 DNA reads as TGTGCCAGCAGCACTATACTCCGCTTAGTCCAGTACTTC.

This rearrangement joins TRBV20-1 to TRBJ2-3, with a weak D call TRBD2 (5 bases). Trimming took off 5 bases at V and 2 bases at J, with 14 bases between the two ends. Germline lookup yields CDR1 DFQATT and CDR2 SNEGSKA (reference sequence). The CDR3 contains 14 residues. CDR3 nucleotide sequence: TGCAGTGCTTCGGGATTGACGTTCACAGATACGCAGTATTTT. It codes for CSASGLTFTDTQYF.

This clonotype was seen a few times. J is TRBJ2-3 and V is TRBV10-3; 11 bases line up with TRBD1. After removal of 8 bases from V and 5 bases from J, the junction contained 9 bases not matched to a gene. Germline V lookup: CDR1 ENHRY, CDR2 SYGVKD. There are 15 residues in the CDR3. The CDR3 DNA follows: TGTGCCATCGGGAAGGACAGGGGGCGCGAAGATACGCAGTATTTT. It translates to CAIGKDRGREDTQYF.

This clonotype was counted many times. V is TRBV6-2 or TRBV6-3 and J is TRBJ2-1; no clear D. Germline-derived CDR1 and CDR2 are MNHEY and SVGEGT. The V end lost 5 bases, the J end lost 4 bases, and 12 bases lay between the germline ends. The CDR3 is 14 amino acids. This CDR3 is CASSEFDPYNEQFF. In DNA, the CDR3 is TGTGCCAGCAGTGAATTTGACCCATACAATGAGCAGTTCTTC.

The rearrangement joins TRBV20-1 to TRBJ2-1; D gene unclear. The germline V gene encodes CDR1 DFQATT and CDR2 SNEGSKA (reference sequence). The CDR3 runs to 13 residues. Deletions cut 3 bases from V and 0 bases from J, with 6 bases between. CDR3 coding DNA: TGCAGTGCTAGGGCGGTCTCCTACAATGAGCAGTTCTTC. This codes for CSARAVSYNEQFF.

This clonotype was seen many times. The CDR3 bases are TGCGCCAGCAGCTCTGGACTAGCGGGGGCCCTAGGGGAGCTGTTTTTT. It codes for CASSSGLAGALGELFF. The chain employs TRBV5-1 and TRBJ2-2, with 13 bases matching TRBD2. Germline lookup yields CDR1 SGHRS and CDR2 YFSETQ. The CDR3 is 16 residues long. V gave up 3 bases and J gave up 8 bases; unmatched junction bases: 7.

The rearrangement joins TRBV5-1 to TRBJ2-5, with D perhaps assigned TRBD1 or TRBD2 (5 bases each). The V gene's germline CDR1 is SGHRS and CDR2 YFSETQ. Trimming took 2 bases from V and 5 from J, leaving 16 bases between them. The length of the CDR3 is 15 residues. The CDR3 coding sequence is TGCGCCAGCAGCTTTGGTCAGGGAGCTGGGGAGACCCAGTACTTC. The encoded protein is CASSFGQGAGETQYF.

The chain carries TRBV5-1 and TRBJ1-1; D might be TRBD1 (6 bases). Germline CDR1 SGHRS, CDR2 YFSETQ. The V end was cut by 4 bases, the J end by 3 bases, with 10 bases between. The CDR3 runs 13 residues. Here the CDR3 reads CASSPAGDTEAFF. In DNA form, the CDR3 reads TGCGCCAGCAGCCCAGCAGGGGACACTGAAGCTTTCTTT.

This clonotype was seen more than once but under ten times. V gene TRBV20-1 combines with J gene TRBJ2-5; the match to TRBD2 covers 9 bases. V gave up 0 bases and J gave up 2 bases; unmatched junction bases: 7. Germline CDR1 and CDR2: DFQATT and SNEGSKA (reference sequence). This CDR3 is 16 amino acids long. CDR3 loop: CSARDPASGTQETQYF. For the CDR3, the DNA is TGCAGTGCTAGAGATCCCGCTAGCGGGACTCAAGAGACCCAGTACTTC.

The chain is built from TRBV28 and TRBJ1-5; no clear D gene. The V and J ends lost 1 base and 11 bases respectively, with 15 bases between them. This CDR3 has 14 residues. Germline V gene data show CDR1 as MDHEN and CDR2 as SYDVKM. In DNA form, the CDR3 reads TGTGCCAGCAGTTTATCGGACCAACTTGGAGCCCAGCATTTT. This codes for CASSLSDQLGAQHF.

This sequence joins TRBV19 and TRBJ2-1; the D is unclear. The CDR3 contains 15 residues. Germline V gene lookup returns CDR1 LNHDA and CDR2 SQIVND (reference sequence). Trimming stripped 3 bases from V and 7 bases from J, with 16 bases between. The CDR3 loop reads CASSISSQPWNEQFF. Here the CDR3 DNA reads TGTGCCAGTAGTATCTCAAGCCAGCCCTGGAATGAGCAGTTCTTC.

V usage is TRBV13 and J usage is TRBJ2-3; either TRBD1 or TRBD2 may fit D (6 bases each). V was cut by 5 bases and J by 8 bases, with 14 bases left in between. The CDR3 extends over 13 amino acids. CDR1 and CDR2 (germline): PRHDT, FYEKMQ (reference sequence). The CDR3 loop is CASSPRGAGTQYF. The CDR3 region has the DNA TGTGCCAGCAGCCCGAGGGGGGCCGGTACGCAGTATTTT.